This entry lists 23 T cell receptor beta chains sequenced from one sample in a study of radiation and T cells in renal cell carcinoma (TCRdb year 2020). The time point tag for this specimen amounts to: baseline pretreatment blood. Reading the label with the study, this specimen's treatment or condition is: 15 Gy SBRT to primary tumor, nephrectomy 4 weeks later. Library construction relied on the immunoSEQ multiplex PCR assay. TCRdb stores this immuneACCESS table with in-frame sequences only. Part of the clones is absent; in the studies checked, under half of the shortfall reflects unresolved V genes, and no reason is known for the rest. Within this sample are about 130,000 clones, with roughly 80% of them counted one time only. The top ten constitute around 3% of the sample. The input for sequencing was blood, taken from a patient whose treatment included radiotherapy and nephrectomy. The receptor set was obtained from a woman aged 60-75 years with renal cell carcinoma.

The chain links TRBV4-3 to TRBJ1-5, with TRBD1 as a possible D gene (6 bases). The CDR3 consists of 13 residues. Germline V gene data show CDR1 as LGHNA and CDR2 as YSLEER. V was clipped by 0 bases and J by 7 bases, with 7 bases between them. Written as DNA, the CDR3 is TGCGCCAGCAGCCAAGATCAGGGGCAGCCCCAGCATTTT. Translation gives CASSQDQGQPQHF.

The chain is built from TRBV28 and TRBJ2-6, with 12 bases lining up with TRBD1. The CDR3 totals 19 residues. From germline, CDR1 is MDHEN and CDR2 SYDVKM. Unmatched junction bases numbered 10, after V lost 5 bases and J lost 2 bases. Here the CDR3 reads CASSTGTGGVSTGANVLTF. The CDR3 DNA reads as TGTGCCAGCAGTACAGGGACAGGGGGCGTCAGTACTGGGGCCAACGTCCTGACTTTC.

This chain links TRBV15 with TRBJ2-5, with no clear D. The CDR3 has 12 amino acids. V shed 0 bases and J shed 5 bases, with 4 bases lying between them. Germline lookup yields CDR1 LNHNV and CDR2 YYDKDF (reference sequence). CDR3 residues: CATSRDVETQYF. The CDR3 nucleotides are TGTGCCACCAGCAGAGATGTGGAGACCCAGTACTTC. The variable domain in full, with the rest retrieved from reference TRBV15 and TRBJ2-5, is DAMVIQNPRYQVTQFGKPVTLSCSQTLNHNVMYWYQQKSSQAPKLLFHYYDKDFNNEADTPDNFQSRRPNTSFCFLDIRSPGLGDTAMYLCATSRDVETQYFGPGTRLLVL.

The chain couples TRBV7-2 to TRBJ1-2; 8 bases map to TRBD1. The length of the CDR3 is 15 residues. Germline V gives CDR1 SGHTA, CDR2 FQGNSA. V shed 1 base, J shed 5 bases, and the junction held 6 bases outside the gene matches. CDR3 sequence reads: CASSLVGQDLYGYTF. The CDR3 DNA is TGTGCCAGCAGCTTAGTGGGACAGGACCTGTATGGCTACACCTTC.

The CDR3 DNA reads as TGTGCCAGCAGTTTTTTAGAGGACGAAAAACTGTTTTTT. It translates to CASSFLEDEKLFF. The chain combines TRBV6-5 with TRBJ1-4; D is unresolved. V gave up 4 bases and J gave up 8 bases, with 11 bases separating them. The germline V gene encodes CDR1 MNHEY and CDR2 SVGAGI. This CDR3 region has 13 residues.

The chain is built from TRBV13 and TRBJ2-5; D is ambiguous. The J call may be in error: the DNA end matches TRBJ2-7 better. Germline V gene data show CDR1 as PRHDT and CDR2 as FYEKMQ (reference sequence). There are 13 residues in the CDR3. CDR3 loop: CASSLKGSYEQYF. CDR3 coding DNA: TGTGCCAGCAGCTTAAAGGGATCCTACGAGCAGTACTTC.

The chain recombines TRBV6-5 with TRBJ2-5; TRBD2 is a possible D gene (5 bases). The J call could be wrong; TRBJ2-7 is a better fit for the DNA end. The V gene's germline CDR1 is MNHEY and CDR2 SVGAGI. CDR3 length: 13 residues. The chain's CDR3 is CASSSYGIYEQYF. CDR3 bases: TGTGCCAGCAGTTCGTACGGGATCTACGAGCAGTACTTC.

The chain combines TRBV5-6 with TRBJ1-4, with TRBD1 identical over 7 bases. After removal of 4 bases from V and 7 bases from J, the junction contained 1 base not matched to a gene. Germline values: CDR1 SGHDT, CDR2 YYEEEE. The CDR3 is made up of 12 amino acids. The CDR3 spells CASSRDSEKLFF. CDR3 DNA sequence: TGTGCCAGCAGCCGGGACAGTGAAAAACTGTTTTTT.

The V and J genes are TRBV7-9 and TRBJ2-7; TRBD2 might be the D (5 bases). The CDR3 contains 14 residues. Trimming cost V 0 bases and J 7 bases, with 13 bases left between them. Germline lookup yields CDR1 SEHNR and CDR2 FQNEAQ (reference sequence). As DNA, the CDR3 is TGTGCCAGCAGCTTAGCGCCCCGACGGGAAGAGCAGTACTTC. It yields the protein CASSLAPRREEQYF.

The chain employs TRBV4-1 and TRBJ2-5, with D possibly being TRBD2 (6 bases). The CDR3 covers 18 residues. Germline V gene sequence: CDR1 MGHRA, CDR2 YSYEKL. V gave up 1 base and J gave up 3 bases, with 21 bases separating them. The CDR3 loop reads CASSQVQRAGPNEETQYF. The CDR3 DNA reads as TGCGCCAGCAGCCAAGTGCAGCGGGCAGGGCCCAACGAAGAGACCCAGTACTTC.

The chain recombines TRBV9 with TRBJ1-2, with 7 nucleotides matching TRBD1. The germline V gene has CDR1 SGDLS and CDR2 YYNGEE. The CDR3 runs to 14 residues. J was trimmed by 8 bases and V by 4 bases; bases with no gene match: 11. CDR3 sequence (DNA): TGTGCCAGCAGCCCACAAACAGGGGATCTAGGCTACACCTTC. Protein product: CASSPQTGDLGYTF.

The chain uses TRBV6-1 and TRBJ1-1; TRBD1 matches at 7 bases. Germline V lookup: CDR1 MNHNS, CDR2 SASEGT. This CDR3 is 13 amino acids long. The ends lost 7 bases at V and 5 bases at J; junction bases unmatched: 7. CDR3 sequence reads: CASTLGRGTEAFF. CDR3 DNA: TGTGCCAGCACCTTGGGCAGGGGGACTGAAGCTTTCTTT.

The chain combines TRBV7-2 with TRBJ2-1; D might be TRBD1 (6 bases). Between the trimmed V and J ends, which lost 2 bases and 5 bases, there was a span of 19 bases. Germline-derived CDR1 and CDR2 are SGHTA and FQGNSA. The CDR3 consists of 17 residues. The CDR3 here is CASSLTGTQSLNNEQFF. In DNA form, the CDR3 reads TGTGCCAGCAGCTTAACAGGGACCCAATCCCTTAACAATGAGCAGTTCTTC.

This rearrangement joins TRBV5-1 to TRBJ2-2; D tentatively fits TRBD1 or TRBD2 (6 bases each). CDR1 SGHRS and CDR2 YFSETQ come from the germline V gene. V gave up 0 bases and J gave up 0 bases, with 12 bases separating them. The CDR3 is made up of 17 amino acids. CDR3 sequence reads: CASSLAEGGTNTGELFF. The CDR3 nucleotides read TGCGCCAGCAGCTTGGCCGAGGGGGGCACGAACACCGGGGAGCTGTTTTTT.

The chain carries TRBV28 and TRBJ2-3; D remains ambiguous. Germline CDR1 reads MDHEN; CDR2 reads SYDVKM. The V and J ends lost 2 bases and 6 bases respectively, with 3 bases between them. CDR3 size: 11 residues. This CDR3 reads CASSLVDTQYF. The CDR3 coding sequence is TGTGCCAGCAGTTTAGTCGATACGCAGTATTTT.

The chain combines TRBV4-2 with TRBJ1-4; possibly TRBD1 for D (6 bases). Per germline, CDR1 LGHNA and CDR2 YNFKEQ. This CDR3 spans 17 amino acids. The V end was cut by 4 bases, the J end by 0 bases, with 15 bases between. The CDR3: CASSRTYREATNEKLFF. The CDR3 DNA reads TGTGCCAGCAGCCGGACCTACAGGGAAGCAACTAATGAAAAACTGTTTTTT.

CDR3 nucleotides: TGCGCCAGCAGCCAAGAACAACAGACCTTTAATTCACCCCTCCACTTT. This sequence encodes CASSQEQQTFNSPLHF. V and J are TRBV4-3 and TRBJ1-6, with D uncertain. V lost 0 bases and J lost 6, with 12 bases in between. Germline-derived CDR1 and CDR2 are LGHNA and YSLEER. CDR3 length: 16 residues.

The chain carries TRBV5-3 and TRBJ1-1, with no clear D. TRBV5-3 counts as an open reading frame of uncertain function. This CDR3 is 16 amino acids long. Trimming took off 8 bases at V and 3 bases at J, with 23 bases between the two ends. CDR3: CASEPYLRARDTEAFF. As DNA, the CDR3 is TGTGCCAGCGAACCCTACCTCCGTGCACGGGACACTGAAGCTTTCTTT.

The V call is TRBV19, the J call TRBJ1-2; D might be TRBD1 (6 bases). There are 15 residues in the CDR3. Germline assignment: CDR1 LNHDA and CDR2 SQIVND (reference sequence). V was trimmed by 5 bases and J by 0 bases, leaving 13 bases between them. This chain's CDR3 is CASSSTGDSNYGYTF. The CDR3 DNA follows: TGTGCCAGTAGTTCGACAGGAGACTCTAACTATGGCTACACCTTC.

V and J are TRBV6-1 and TRBJ1-1; unclear D gene. V lost 6 bases, J lost 1 base, and 9 bases lay in between. CDR1 is MNHNS and CDR2 is SASEGT in the germline V gene. The CDR3 is made up of 13 amino acids. The CDR3 spells CASRRRENTEAFF. In DNA form, the CDR3 reads TGTGCCAGCAGGAGACGGGAGAACACTGAAGCTTTCTTT.

This chain connects TRBV5-1 to TRBJ2-3; 11 bases match TRBD2. Looked up from germline, CDR1 is SGHRS and CDR2 is YFSETQ. The J segment lost 3 bases and the V segment lost 5 bases, leaving 8 bases of the junction unmatched. The CDR3 is made up of 16 amino acids. The CDR3 reads CASRAGTSGGTDTQYF. CDR3 nucleotides: TGCGCCAGCAGGGCCGGTACTAGCGGGGGTACAGATACGCAGTATTTT.

V gene TRBV19 combines with J gene TRBJ1-5; D gene unclear. Trimming removed 4 bases at V and 4 bases at J, with 8 bases between. CDR1 LNHDA and CDR2 SQIVND come from the germline V gene (reference sequence). CDR3 size: 13 residues. The CDR3 nucleotides are TGTGCCAGTAGTAGGTCTTTGAATCAGCCCCAGCATTTT. Translation gives CASSRSLNQPQHF.

The chain uses TRBV6-5 and TRBJ2-3; tentative D call: TRBD2 (6 bases). The CDR3 is 11 residues long. Per the germline V gene, CDR1 is MNHEY and CDR2 is SVGAGI. With 5 bases removed from V and 10 bases from J, the gap between germline ends came to 10 bases. The CDR3 DNA reads as TGTGCCAGCAGTGGGGAGGCGCCGCAGTATTTT. Amino acids: CASSGEAPQYF.